Given below is one T cell receptor (beta chain) in context. Trimming cost V 3 bases and J 5 bases; bases outside gene matches: 7. The germline CDR1 and CDR2 sequences are LGHNA and YNFKEQ. The CDR3 spans 17 residues. The data were obtained in a study of blood T cell repertoires in COVID-19. Across the study: The study drew acute and convalescent COVID-19 samples from the United States, Italy and Spain. Sources were T cells, B-cell-depleted T cells, or PBMCs; the material itself was cDNA or gDNA.

Methods used by the authors: Amplifying reference gene primers gave estimates of nucleated cell counts. Some clones are missing from TCRdb's copy, which holds only in-frame ones; the method was immunoSEQ multiplex PCR. The V and J calls and the clone size are those of that table, but D and trimming were determined from the DNA. In the table there are 99,000 or so clones, around 84% of which are singletons. V usage is TRBV4-2 and J usage is TRBJ1-6, with TRBD1 matching over 10 bases. Input material: peripheral blood. The source is a man between 65 and 85 years old with active or convalescent COVID-19. The CDR3 sequence is CASSQKGQGFNNSPLHF. The CDR3 DNA reads TGTGCCAGCAGCCAGAAGGGACAGGGGTTTAATAATTCACCCCTCCACTTT.